These T cell receptor beta chains were read from a single sample in a study of blood T cell repertoires in COVID-19. TCRdb's copy holds only in-frame clones and misses some; the assay was immunoSEQ multiplex PCR. This sample yields 220,000 or so clones, of which roughly 85% are seen a single time; approximately 4% belongs to the top ten. Sequenced: peripheral blood. The receptors shown here come from a woman of 80 years or more with acute or convalescent COVID-19. Both conserved end residues are part of each CDR3. D genes are given only for firm matches. Size is omitted from some rows. Given values are once, few, many or a class for expanded clones.

j_gene: TRBJ1-2
v_gene: TRBV6-5
abundance: NA
len: 13
d_gene: NA
CDR3aa: CASTSTGNYGYTF
CDR3nt: TGTGCCAGCACCTCAACAGGGAACTATGGCTACACCTTC

j_gene: TRBJ1-4
v_gene: TRBV6-6
abundance: once
len: 13
d_gene: NA
CDR3aa: CASSDLNGGKLFF
CDR3nt: TGTGCCAGCAGTGACCTTAATGGCGGAAAACTGTTTTTT

j_gene: TRBJ1-3
v_gene: TRBV7-9
abundance: NA
len: 15
d_gene: NA
CDR3aa: CASSFQGGTGNTIYF
CDR3nt: TGTGCCAGCAGCTTTCAGGGAGGAACTGGAAACACCATATATTTT

j_gene: TRBJ2-5
v_gene: TRBV19
abundance: once
len: 14
d_gene: TRBD1
CDR3aa: CASSIGDRQETQYF
CDR3nt: TGTGCCAGTAGTATAGGGGACAGGCAAGAGACCCAGTACTTC

j_gene: TRBJ1-5
v_gene: TRBV7-8
abundance: NA
len: 16
d_gene: TRBD1
CDR3aa: CASALGTVLSNQPQHF
CDR3nt: TGTGCCAGCGCGCTAGGGACAGTTTTAAGCAATCAGCCCCAGCATTTT

j_gene: TRBJ2-7
v_gene: TRBV6-5
abundance: NA
len: 15
d_gene: TRBD2
CDR3aa: CASSRPGTSGYEQYF
CDR3nt: TGTGCCAGCAGCCGACCCGGGACTAGCGGCTACGAGCAGTACTTC

j_gene: TRBJ1-4
v_gene: TRBV30
abundance: few
len: 13
d_gene: NA
CDR3aa: CAWRGPANEKLFF
CDR3nt: TGTGCCTGGAGGGGGCCGGCTAATGAAAAACTGTTTTTT

j_gene: TRBJ1-6
v_gene: TRBV30
abundance: NA
len: 13
d_gene: NA
CDR3aa: CAWSVQGGSPLHF
CDR3nt: TGTGCCTGGAGTGTCCAGGGTGGGTCACCCCTCCACTTT

j_gene: TRBJ1-6
v_gene: TRBV7-9
abundance: few
len: 12
d_gene: NA
CDR3aa: CASSFGNSPLHF
CDR3nt: TGTGCCAGCAGCTTCGGGAATTCACCCCTCCACTTT

j_gene: TRBJ1-2
v_gene: TRBV6-5
abundance: NA
len: 16
d_gene: NA
CDR3aa: CASSYSRRGAVDGYTF
CDR3nt: TGTGCCAGCAGTTACTCGAGGCGGGGGGCGGTTGATGGCTACACCTTC

j_gene: TRBJ2-2
v_gene: TRBV10-3
abundance: NA
len: 15
d_gene: TRBD1
CDR3aa: CAISDGQAYTGELFF
CDR3nt: TGTGCCATCAGTGACGGACAGGCTTACACCGGGGAGCTGTTTTTT

j_gene: TRBJ2-1
v_gene: TRBV12-3/TRBV12-4
abundance: once
len: 13
d_gene: NA
CDR3aa: CASSLNSYNEQFF
CDR3nt: TGTGCCAGCAGTTTAAACTCGTACAATGAGCAGTTCTTC

j_gene: TRBJ1-3
v_gene: TRBV24-1
abundance: NA
len: 13
d_gene: NA
CDR3aa: CATTGFSGNTIYF
CDR3nt: TGTGCCACAACCGGGTTCTCTGGAAACACCATATATTTT

j_gene: TRBJ2-5
v_gene: TRBV6-5
abundance: NA
len: 15
d_gene: NA
CDR3aa: CASSYGQVYQETQYF
CDR3nt: TGTGCCAGCAGTTACGGTCAGGTCTACCAAGAGACCCAGTACTTC

j_gene: TRBJ1-5
v_gene: TRBV12-5
abundance: NA
len: 14
d_gene: NA
CDR3aa: CASGRAGSNQPQHF
CDR3nt: TGTGCTAGTGGTCGAGCGGGGAGCAATCAGCCCCAGCATTTT

j_gene: TRBJ2-1
v_gene: TRBV27
abundance: NA
len: 15
d_gene: NA
CDR3aa: CASSLSEGPYNEQFF
CDR3nt: TGTGCCAGCAGTTTATCGGAGGGCCCCTACAATGAGCAGTTCTTC

j_gene: TRBJ2-5
v_gene: TRBV7-2
abundance: NA
len: 14
d_gene: NA
CDR3aa: CASSFGLSKETQYF
CDR3nt: TGTGCCAGCAGCTTCGGACTATCCAAAGAGACCCAGTACTTC

j_gene: TRBJ1-5
v_gene: TRBV2
abundance: NA
len: 14
d_gene: NA
CDR3aa: CASKEGTSGQPQHF
CDR3nt: TGTGCCAGCAAAGAAGGGACATCCGGTCAGCCCCAGCATTTT

j_gene: TRBJ1-1
v_gene: TRBV29-1
abundance: NA
len: 14
d_gene: NA
CDR3aa: CRVAPGGRGTEAFF
CDR3nt: TGCCGCGTTGCGCCTGGGGGGCGGGGGACTGAAGCTTTCTTT

j_gene: TRBJ1-1
v_gene: TRBV3-1/TRBV3-2
abundance: few
len: 14
d_gene: NA
CDR3aa: CASSQVGVNTEAFF
CDR3nt: TGTGCCAGCAGCCAAGTCGGAGTGAACACTGAAGCTTTCTTT

j_gene: TRBJ2-6
v_gene: TRBV3-1/TRBV3-2
abundance: NA
len: 16
d_gene: NA
CDR3aa: CASSQDFRDGANVLTF
CDR3nt: TGTGCCAGCAGCCAAGATTTCAGGGATGGGGCCAACGTCCTGACTTTC

j_gene: TRBJ2-7
v_gene: TRBV5-1
abundance: NA
len: 15
d_gene: NA
CDR3aa: CASTLGGAASYEQYF
CDR3nt: TGCGCCAGCACCCTGGGGGGGGCAGCCTCCTACGAGCAGTACTTC

j_gene: TRBJ2-5
v_gene: TRBV7-9
abundance: once
len: 15
d_gene: NA
CDR3aa: CASSLDRATLETQYF
CDR3nt: TGTGCCAGCAGCTTAGACAGGGCCACACTAGAGACCCAGTACTTC

j_gene: TRBJ2-5
v_gene: TRBV18
abundance: many
len: 13
d_gene: NA
CDR3aa: CASSPPGEETQYF
CDR3nt: TGTGCCAGCTCACCCCCGGGGGAAGAGACCCAGTACTTC

j_gene: TRBJ1-2
v_gene: TRBV5-1
abundance: NA
len: 14
d_gene: TRBD1
CDR3aa: CASSFPDRGYGYTF
CDR3nt: TGCGCCAGCAGCTTTCCGGACAGGGGCTATGGCTACACCTTC

j_gene: TRBJ1-1
v_gene: TRBV7-9
abundance: NA
len: 14
d_gene: NA
CDR3aa: CASRNTGPNTEAFF
CDR3nt: TGTGCCAGCAGAAATACAGGACCGAACACTGAAGCTTTCTTT

j_gene: TRBJ1-5
v_gene: TRBV9
abundance: NA
len: 17
d_gene: TRBD1
CDR3aa: CASSGGGGPDSNQPQHF
CDR3nt: TGTGCCAGCAGCGGTGGAGGGGGCCCGGATAGCAATCAGCCCCAGCATTTT

j_gene: TRBJ1-4
v_gene: TRBV27
abundance: NA
len: 14
d_gene: TRBD1
CDR3aa: CASSSRGSNEKLFF
CDR3nt: TGTGCCAGCAGTTCCAGGGGGTCTAATGAAAAACTGTTTTTT

j_gene: TRBJ2-6
v_gene: TRBV27
abundance: few
len: 18
d_gene: TRBD1
CDR3aa: CASSAGTGIGSGANVLTF
CDR3nt: TGTGCCAGCAGCGCCGGGACAGGAATTGGCTCTGGGGCCAACGTCCTGACTTTC

j_gene: TRBJ2-1
v_gene: TRBV6-5
abundance: NA
len: 15
d_gene: NA
CDR3aa: CASSYPAESGNEQFF
CDR3nt: TGTGCCAGCAGTTATCCGGCGGAGTCTGGGAATGAGCAGTTCTTC

j_gene: TRBJ1-2
v_gene: TRBV6-2/TRBV6-3
abundance: NA
len: 17
d_gene: NA
CDR3aa: CASSPLTGIKANYGYTF
CDR3nt: TGTGCCAGCAGTCCGCTCACAGGGATAAAAGCTAACTATGGCTACACCTTC

j_gene: TRBJ1-1
v_gene: TRBV30
abundance: NA
len: 13
d_gene: NA
CDR3aa: CAWRLGLGTEAFF
CDR3nt: TGTGCCTGGAGACTGGGGCTGGGCACTGAAGCTTTCTTT

j_gene: TRBJ1-6
v_gene: TRBV14
abundance: NA
len: 15
d_gene: NA
CDR3aa: CASSPQLGVNSPLHF
CDR3nt: TGTGCCAGCAGCCCCCAATTGGGAGTTAATTCACCCCTCCACTTT

j_gene: TRBJ2-7
v_gene: TRBV2
abundance: NA
len: 14
d_gene: NA
CDR3aa: CASSEVSGSYEQYF
CDR3nt: TGTGCCAGCAGTGAAGTTTCAGGGTCCTACGAGCAGTACTTC

j_gene: TRBJ2-7
v_gene: TRBV6-2/TRBV6-3
abundance: NA
len: 15
d_gene: NA
CDR3aa: CASSYPEDTSYEQYF
CDR3nt: TGTGCCAGCAGTTACCCCGAGGACACCTCCTACGAGCAGTACTTC

j_gene: TRBJ2-7
v_gene: TRBV29-1
abundance: NA
len: 14
d_gene: TRBD1
CDR3aa: CSVEGTGGLNEQYF
CDR3nt: TGCAGCGTTGAAGGGACAGGGGGCTTGAACGAGCAGTACTTC

j_gene: TRBJ1-4
v_gene: TRBV5-4
abundance: NA
len: 15
d_gene: TRBD1
CDR3aa: CASSLVGQGNEKLFF
CDR3nt: TGTGCCAGCAGCTTGGTGGGACAGGGTAATGAAAAACTGTTTTTT

j_gene: TRBJ1-1
v_gene: TRBV18
abundance: NA
len: 16
d_gene: TRBD1
CDR3aa: CASSPRRDSANTEAFF
CDR3nt: TGTGCCAGCTCACCCAGGAGGGACAGCGCGAACACTGAAGCTTTCTTT

j_gene: TRBJ2-1
v_gene: TRBV5-1
abundance: NA
len: 14
d_gene: NA
CDR3aa: CASSPGSPYNEQFF
CDR3nt: TGCGCCAGCAGCCCCGGGTCTCCCTACAATGAGCAGTTCTTC

j_gene: TRBJ2-5
v_gene: TRBV7-2
abundance: once
len: 11
d_gene: NA
CDR3aa: CASRDQETQYF
CDR3nt: TGTGCCAGCCGGGACCAAGAGACCCAGTACTTC

j_gene: TRBJ2-3
v_gene: TRBV5-1
abundance: few
len: 14
d_gene: TRBD1
CDR3aa: CASSLGQGLDTQYF
CDR3nt: TGCGCCAGCAGCTTGGGACAGGGGTTAGATACGCAGTATTTT

j_gene: TRBJ2-7
v_gene: TRBV7-9
abundance: NA
len: 16
d_gene: TRBD1
CDR3aa: CASSYLGQEGTVKQYF
CDR3nt: TGTGCCAGCAGTTACCTCGGACAGGAAGGGACGGTGAAGCAGTACTTC

j_gene: TRBJ1-1
v_gene: TRBV19
abundance: NA
len: 15
d_gene: TRBD1
CDR3aa: CASSLGGDRGREAFF
CDR3nt: TGTGCCAGTAGCCTCGGGGGGGACAGGGGGCGCGAAGCTTTCTTT

j_gene: TRBJ1-1
v_gene: TRBV7-2
abundance: NA
len: 15
d_gene: NA
CDR3aa: CASTPAAQLNTEAFF
CDR3nt: TGTGCCAGCACCCCGGCGGCGCAGCTGAACACTGAAGCTTTCTTT

j_gene: TRBJ2-7
v_gene: TRBV5-1
abundance: NA
len: 14
d_gene: TRBD1
CDR3aa: CASSYLRDSGEQYF
CDR3nt: TGCGCCAGCAGCTACCTCCGGGACAGCGGAGAGCAGTACTTC

j_gene: TRBJ2-2
v_gene: TRBV25-1
abundance: NA
len: 14
d_gene: NA
CDR3aa: CAARGKGYTGELFF
CDR3nt: TGTGCCGCGCGGGGAAAGGGATACACCGGGGAGCTGTTTTTT

j_gene: TRBJ1-5
v_gene: TRBV4-2
abundance: NA
len: 16
d_gene: NA
CDR3aa: CASSQTPGMSNQPQHF
CDR3nt: TGTGCCAGCAGCCAGACCCCAGGCATGAGCAATCAGCCCCAGCATTTT